The 15 T cell receptor beta chains below come from one sample, sequenced in a study of blood T cell repertoires in COVID-19. Some clones are missing from TCRdb's copy, which holds only in-frame ones; the method was immunoSEQ multiplex PCR. The repertoire has more than 20,000 clones, 80% to 90% of them found once; the top ten carry less than 30%. Sequencing was done on a sample of peripheral blood. Receptors originate from a human donor with active COVID-19. The donor label of this sample is uncertain.

The J gene is TRBJ1-5, the V gene TRBV18; D is possibly TRBD1 (6 bases). V lost 0 bases and J 6 bases, leaving 12 bases between the germline ends. Germline-derived CDR1 and CDR2 are KGHSH and LQKENI. The CDR3 is 15 residues long. The CDR3 spells CASSPPGGGPQPQHF. The CDR3 region has the DNA TGTGCCAGCTCACCACCTGGGGGGGGGCCTCAGCCCCAGCATTTT.

The V call is TRBV5-4, the J call TRBJ1-4, with D maybe TRBD1 (5 bases). Trimming took 0 bases from V and 5 from J, leaving 11 bases between them. Germline lookup yields CDR1 SGHNT and CDR2 YYREEE (reference sequence). The CDR3 runs to 15 residues. The chain's CDR3 is CASSLALGENEKLFF. CDR3 coding DNA: TGTGCCAGCAGCTTGGCCCTAGGGGAAAATGAAAAACTGTTTTTT.

Note on this clone: The junction departs from the called germline gene at one end, perhaps through a read error. This sequence joins TRBV4-1 and TRBJ2-2; TRBD2 matches at 10 bases. Germline V gene lookup returns CDR1 MGHRA and CDR2 YSYEKL. The CDR3 consists of 15 residues. CDR3 region: CASSQTSGNTGGLFF. CDR3 bases: TGCGCCAGCAGCCAAACTAGCGGGAACACCGGGGGGCTGTTTTTT.

This chain joins TRBV5-1 and TRBJ1-1, with D unresolved. Germline V gene data show CDR1 as SGHRS and CDR2 as YFSETQ. CDR3 length equals 14 residues. V gave up 0 bases and J gave up 4 bases, with 10 bases separating them. CDR3 sequence: CASSLVSGSTEAFF. CDR3 DNA sequence: TGCGCCAGCAGCTTGGTTTCGGGGAGCACTGAAGCTTTCTTT.

The chain uses TRBV12-3 or TRBV12-4 and TRBJ1-2; 8 bases agree with TRBD1. Trimming removed 5 bases from V and 7 bases from J; junction bases left unmatched: 3. The CDR3 extends over 12 amino acids. CDR3: CASSPDRGGYTF. CDR3 coding DNA: TGTGCCAGCAGTCCCGACAGGGGTGGCTACACCTTC.

This chain connects TRBV5-5 to TRBJ2-3; 8 nucleotides line up with TRBD2. Germline V gene sequence: CDR1 SGHKS, CDR2 YYEKEE (reference sequence). The CDR3 consists of 14 residues. V lost 2 bases and J lost 4; bases outside the gene matches: 3. As DNA, the CDR3 is TGTGCCAGCAGCTTAGCGGGGGCCGCAGATACGCAGTATTTT. Protein: CASSLAGAADTQYF.

The V call is TRBV19, the J call TRBJ2-5; no clear D gene. The CDR3 contains 13 residues. CDR1 and CDR2 from the germline V gene are LNHDA and SQIVND (reference sequence). V lost 4 bases to trimming and J lost 1 base, with 7 bases between them. CDR3 in amino acids: CASSTAFQETQYF. The CDR3 DNA follows: TGTGCCAGTAGTACCGCGTTCCAAGAGACCCAGTACTTC. The variable domain in full, with the rest retrieved from reference TRBV19 and TRBJ2-5, is DGGITQSPKYLFRKEGQNVTLSCEQNLNHDAMYWYRQDPGQGLRLIYYSQIVNDFQKGDIAEGYSVSREKKESFPLTVTSAQKNPTAFYLCASSTAFQETQYFGPGTRLLVL.

The chain employs TRBV2 and TRBJ1-6; possibly TRBD1 for D (5 bases). This CDR3 is built from 14 residues. Germline loops: CDR1 SNHLY, CDR2 FYNNEI. V was trimmed by 6 bases and J by 8 bases, leaving 14 bases between them. The CDR3, as DNA: TGTGCCAGCAGCCTGACAGCGGGGGATTCACCCCTCCACTTT. Its protein product is CASSLTAGDSPLHF. Together with reference TRBV2 and TRBJ1-6, the CDR3 gives the full variable domain: EPEVTQTPSHQVTQMGQEVILRCVPISNHLYFYWYRQILGQKVEFLVSFYNNEISEKSEIFDDQFSVERPDGSNFTLKIRSTKLEDSAMYFCASSLTAGDSPLHFGNGTRLTVT.

V is TRBV7-2 and J is TRBJ2-5; 8 bases match TRBD2. Trimming took 1 base from V and 2 from J; bases not matched to a gene: 6. This CDR3 region has 16 residues. Germline V CDR1 and CDR2: SGHTA, FQGNSA. CDR3 sequence: CASSLGAGGPQETQYF. The CDR3 DNA reads TGTGCCAGCAGCTTAGGGGCGGGGGGACCTCAAGAGACCCAGTACTTC.

This rearrangement joins TRBV9 to TRBJ2-1; 7 bases line up with TRBD1. The V gene end was trimmed by 4 bases and the J gene end by 9 bases; junction bases not matched to a gene: 7. Germline loops: CDR1 SGDLS, CDR2 YYNGEE. The CDR3 contains 13 residues. The CDR3 protein is CASSPIQGTEQFF. CDR3 in DNA: TGTGCCAGCAGCCCTATACAGGGGACTGAGCAGTTCTTC.

The chain joins TRBV9 to TRBJ2-3, with D possibly being TRBD2 (6 bases). The CDR3 extends over 16 amino acids. Germline V lookup: CDR1 SGDLS, CDR2 YYNGEE. Trimming took off 4 bases at V and 1 base at J, with 16 bases between the two ends. CDR3 coding DNA: TGTGCCAGCAGCCCCGGGAGTGCCGAAGGCACAGATACGCAGTATTTT. Translated, it gives CASSPGSAEGTDTQYF.

This chain uses TRBV3-1 (or the pseudogene TRBV3-2) with TRBJ2-7; 7 bases fit TRBD1. Germline V gene lookup returns CDR1 LGHDT and CDR2 YNNKEL (reference sequence). The CDR3 has 16 residues. The ends lost 2 bases at V and 2 bases at J; junction bases unmatched: 9. CDR3 loop: CASSQSPGQLTYEQYF. Here the CDR3 DNA reads TGTGCCAGCAGCCAATCACCGGGACAGTTGACCTACGAGCAGTACTTC.

The chain couples TRBV7-2 to TRBJ2-7, with D maybe TRBD1 (5 bases). Trimming took off 5 bases at V and 0 bases at J, with 14 bases between the two ends. The CDR3 has 15 residues. The germline V gene has CDR1 SGHTA and CDR2 FQGNSA. This CDR3 is CASSPQGPSSYEQYF. The CDR3 DNA reads TGTGCCAGCAGCCCCCAGGGCCCCAGCTCCTACGAGCAGTACTTC.

The CDR3 DNA reads as TGCGCCAGCACAACGAGGACAGGGGATGGCAATCAGCCCCAGCATTTT. It encodes CASTTRTGDGNQPQHF. V and J are TRBV10-1 and TRBJ1-5; 9 bases match TRBD1. This CDR3 spans 16 amino acids. Germline V gene lookup returns CDR1 WNHNN and CDR2 SYGVQD (reference sequence). Germline trimming cut 7 bases from V and 2 bases from J; bases unmatched to any gene: 9.

The CDR3 DNA follows: TGTGCCAGTAGGCTCGTCGGGACAGGATTTGGTCCTACCGGGGAGCTGTTTTTT. It yields the protein CASRLVGTGFGPTGELFF. The chain employs TRBV19 and TRBJ2-2; 8 positions match TRBD1. Trimming removed 6 bases from V and 5 bases from J; junction bases left unmatched: 17. CDR3 length: 18 residues. CDR1 LNHDA and CDR2 SQIVND come from the germline V gene (reference sequence).